The T cell receptor (beta chain) under discussion was sequenced for a study of early T cells in non-severe SARS-CoV-2 infection. TCRdb used MiXCR to reprocess the 5' RACE reads, holding one entry per CDR3 protein. The repertoire holds about 22,000 distinct CDR3 sequences, with 3.5% to 4.5% as singletons. Study results and caveats: The VDJdb matching leaned toward anti-spike CD8 responses and overlooked private and CD4 specificities.

Trimming removed 4 bases from V and 2 bases from J, with 12 bases in between. This CDR3 has 14 amino acids. Germline CDR1 is SGHAT and CDR2 is FQDESV (reference sequence). Comments on this clonotype: Its matching antigen is unknown.

The source is an adult who was a healthcare worker with PCR-confirmed SARS-CoV-2 infection or an uninfected control (not recorded which). The chain carries TRBV11-1 and TRBJ2-7; perhaps D is TRBD1 or TRBD2 (5 bases each). What was sequenced was whole blood. The CDR3: CASSWTGTAYEQYF. The CDR3 coding sequence is TGTGCCAGCAGCTGGACCGGGACGGCCTACGAGCAGTACTTC.